Listed below are T cell receptor beta chains from one sample, sequenced in a study of pediatric ulcerative colitis. Profiling relied on immunoSEQ multiplex PCR, and the TCRdb table lists in-frame clones only, not all of them. The top ten hold 0.9% to 1.4% of the sample, which has a few thousand clones, 90% to 95% seen once. The source material was blood. These receptors came from a boy younger than 18 who was a control in a study of pediatric ulcerative colitis. Each CDR3 is given with its conserved first and last residue.

>TRBV11-3
CASSLTGFHEQYF
>TRBV9
CASSVREGNTPTATEAFF
>TRBV4-2
CASSQDVAGKGPEAFF
>TRBV7-9
CASSLTGGWDGYTF
>TRBV7-8
CASSLVGSYTYEQYF
>TRBV18
CASSEDLNTEAFF
>TRBV19
CASSIRGLAGGYTDTQYF
>TRBV18
CASSGTGTLNTEAFF
>TRBV5-1
CASSRGDVSRGGYTF
>TRBV10-1
CAFPGGSGTDTQYF
>TRBV2
CASLRNSPLHF